The clone carrying this TCR beta chain came up many times. The antigen is undetermined. Genomic DNA served as template for TCR beta VDJ and CDR3 profiling. TCRdb re-called the reads with MiXCR, one entry per CDR3 protein. In the table there are approximately 190,000 distinct CDR3 sequences, approximately 50% of which are singletons. CDR3 length equals 12 residues. Germline CDR1 SGHTS, CDR2 YDEGEE. The V gene lost 1 base and the J gene lost 7 bases, with 6 bases spanning the gap. The data were obtained in a study of CD8+CD57+ T cells in acquired aplastic anemia. Overall study: Mean DNA quantity obtained from sorted CD4+ and CD8+ cells was about 3.2 ug. Study findings and constraints: Controls did not differ significantly from patients in CD8+ Simpson's diversity. Patients shared 25 to 30 CD8+ CDR3 sequences with controls.

All sequencing subjects had displayed CD8+CD57+ cell expansion on flow cytometry. Every patient presented with severe acquired aplastic anemia. The sequencing sample was made of sorted CD4+, CD8+, or CD8+CD57+ T cells (not recorded which) from PBMCs. The V and J genes are TRBV5-8 and TRBJ2-1, with D hard to call. The TCR originated in a human donor with aplastic anemia. The CDR3 protein is CASSLRANEQFF. In DNA form, the CDR3 reads TGTGCCAGCAGCTTGCGGGCGAATGAGCAGTTCTTC.